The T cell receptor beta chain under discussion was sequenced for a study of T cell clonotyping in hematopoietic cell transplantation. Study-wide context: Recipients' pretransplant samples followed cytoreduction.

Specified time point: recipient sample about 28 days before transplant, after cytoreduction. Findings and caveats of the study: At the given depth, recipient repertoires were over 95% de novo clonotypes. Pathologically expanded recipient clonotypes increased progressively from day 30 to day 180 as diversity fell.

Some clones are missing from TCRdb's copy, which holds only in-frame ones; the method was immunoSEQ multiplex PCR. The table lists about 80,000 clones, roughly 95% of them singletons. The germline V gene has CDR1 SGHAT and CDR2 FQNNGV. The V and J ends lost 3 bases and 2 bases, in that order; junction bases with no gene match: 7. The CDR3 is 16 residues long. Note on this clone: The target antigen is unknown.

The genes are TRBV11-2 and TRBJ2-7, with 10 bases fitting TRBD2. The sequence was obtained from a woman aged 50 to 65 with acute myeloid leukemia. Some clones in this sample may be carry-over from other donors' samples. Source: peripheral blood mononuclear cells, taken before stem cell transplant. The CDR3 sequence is CASSFQTSGFPYEQYF. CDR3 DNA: TGTGCCAGCAGCTTCCAGACTAGCGGGTTCCCCTACGAGCAGTACTTC. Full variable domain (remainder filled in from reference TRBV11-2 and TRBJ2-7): EAGVAQSPRYKIIEKRQSVAFWCNPISGHATLYWYQQILGQGPKLLIQFQNNGVVDDSQLPKDRFSAERLKGVDSTLKIQPAKLEDSAVYLCASSFQTSGFPYEQYFGPGTRLTVT.